This T cell receptor beta chain came from a study of T cell responses to AZD1222 COVID-19 vaccine. Method: immunoSEQ multiplex PCR; TCRdb's copy keeps in-frame clones and lacks some. The table shows 65,000 to 85,000 clones, with roughly 90% occurring only once. The CDR3 runs to 13 residues. Trimming cost V 6 bases and J 5 bases, with 11 bases left between them. The source is an adult in good health. This sample comprised peripheral blood, obtained on day 0 of AZD1222 vaccination. The rearrangement uses TRBV12-3 or TRBV12-4 and TRBJ2-1; D is possibly TRBD1 or TRBD2 (5 bases each). CDR3: CASRMGRHNEQFF. The DNA for the CDR3 is TGTGCCAGCAGAATGGGACGGCACAATGAGCAGTTCTTC.